These 20 T cell receptor beta chains were sequenced from one sample in a study of graft-versus-host responses after intestinal transplantation. Graft material was processed, releasing intraepithelial and lamina propria lymphocytes. Clones were sequenced by immunoSEQ multiplex PCR, and TCRdb holds only the in-frame ones, with some missing. The sample has about 9,600 clones, roughly three quarters seen once. The sample in question was ileum tissue, obtained 450 to 480 days after intestinal transplantation. The receptors shown here come from a human patient who received an intestinal transplant, so some T cells may come from the graft donor.

In this sample, this clone turned up a few times. This chain links TRBV6-1 with TRBJ1-1; perhaps TRBD1 as D (5 bases). The CDR3 spans 16 residues. V was clipped by 1 base and J by 4 bases, with 16 bases between them. Germline CDR1 reads MNHNS; CDR2 reads SASEGT. The CDR3 sequence is CASSEGGAARATEAFF. The CDR3 coding sequence is TGTGCCAGCAGTGAAGGAGGGGCAGCCCGGGCCACTGAAGCTTTCTTT.

The CDR3 region has the DNA TGTGCCAGCAGCTTAGTTTCCCTGAGTTCACCCCTCCACTTT. Amino acids: CASSLVSLSSPLHF. The chain carries TRBV7-8 and TRBJ1-6, with D uncertain. Looked up from germline, CDR1 is SGHVS and CDR2 is FQNEAQ. This CDR3 has 14 residues. V was shortened by 1 base and J by 9 bases, with 10 bases between the two germline ends.

V is TRBV27 and J is TRBJ2-1, with 12 positions matching TRBD2. V was pared by 3 bases and J by 9 bases, with 9 bases of the junction left unmatched. CDR3 length equals 16 residues. CDR1 is MNHEY and CDR2 is SMNVEV in the germline V gene (reference sequence). CDR3 sequence (DNA): TGTGCCAGCAGTTTCACGCTAGCGGGGGGGCAGGGTGAGCAGTTCTTC. Residues: CASSFTLAGGQGEQFF.

V gene TRBV5-4 combines with J gene TRBJ2-1; possibly TRBD1 for D (6 bases). CDR1 and CDR2 from the germline V gene are SGHNT and YYREEE (reference sequence). This CDR3 spans 12 amino acids. Trimming removed 2 bases from V and 11 bases from J, with 11 bases in between. Written as DNA, the CDR3 is TGTGCCAGCAGCTTAAGCACAGGGAAGCAGTTCTTC. Translation gives CASSLSTGKQFF.

The chain links TRBV13 to TRBJ2-1, with unresolved D. CDR1 and CDR2 (germline): PRHDT, FYEKMQ (reference sequence). The CDR3 extends over 16 amino acids. The germline V and J ends were trimmed by 0 bases and 6 bases, with 15 bases remaining between them. This chain's CDR3 is CASSLGVPRWTNEQFF. Written as DNA, the CDR3 is TGTGCCAGCAGCTTAGGGGTACCTAGATGGACCAATGAGCAGTTCTTC.

The chain couples TRBV7-8 to TRBJ2-7, with a possible D match to TRBD1 (6 bases). The CDR3 consists of 17 residues. CDR1 SGHVS and CDR2 FQNEAQ come from the germline V gene. V was pared by 1 base and J by 0 bases, with 16 bases between. This chain's CDR3 is CASSLERARGNSYEQYF. The DNA for the CDR3 is TGTGCCAGCAGCTTAGAACGGGCGAGGGGGAACTCCTACGAGCAGTACTTC. The full variable domain, in which reference TRBV7-8 and TRBJ2-7 provide the parts outside the CDR3, is GAGVSQSPRYKVAKRGQDVALRCDPISGHVSLFWYQQALGQGPEFLTYFQNEAQLDKSGLPSDRFFAERPEGSVSTLKIQRTQQEDSAVYLCASSLERARGNSYEQYFGPGTRLTVT.

The chain is built from TRBV7-3 and TRBJ1-1; D remains ambiguous. The V end was cut by 4 bases, the J end by 2 bases, with 8 bases between. CDR3 length: 13 residues. In germline, CDR1 is SGHTA, CDR2 FQGTGA. The DNA for the CDR3 is TGTGCCAGCAGCTCCCAACCAAACACTGAAGCTTTCTTT. Translation: CASSSQPNTEAFF.

The chain uses TRBV11-2 and TRBJ2-5; no reliable D call. Germline CDR1 and CDR2: SGHAT and FQNNGV. CDR3 length: 15 residues. Trimming pared 2 bases from V and 1 base from J, leaving 11 bases between. The CDR3 sequence: CASSLMVGPQETQYF. The CDR3 coding sequence is TGTGCCAGCAGCTTAATGGTCGGCCCCCAAGAGACCCAGTACTTC.

The chain is built from TRBV30 and TRBJ1-1; 9 bases are a match to TRBD1. V lost 3 bases and J lost 4; bases outside the gene matches: 3. CDR3 length equals 13 residues. CDR1 and CDR2 from the germline V gene are GTSNPN and SVGIG (reference sequence). The chain's CDR3 is CAWRGTGSTEAFF. The DNA for the CDR3 is TGTGCCTGGAGGGGGACAGGGAGCACTGAAGCTTTCTTT. Drawing the rest from reference TRBV30 and TRBJ1-1, the complete variable domain is SQTIHQWPATLVQPVGSPLSLECTVEGTSNPNLYWYRQAAGRGLQLLFYSVGIGQISSEVPQNLSASRPQDRQFILSSKKLLLSDSGFYLCAWRGTGSTEAFFGQGTRLTVV.

The V gene is TRBV5-1, the J gene TRBJ2-1, with D tentatively TRBD2 (6 bases). The V gene's germline CDR1 is SGHRS and CDR2 YFSETQ. V lost 3 bases to trimming and J lost 10 bases, with 17 bases between them. The CDR3 sequence is 14 residues long. The CDR3 here is CASSYGTPVGEQFF. In DNA form, the CDR3 reads TGCGCCAGCAGCTACGGGACTCCCGTTGGGGAGCAGTTCTTC.

V is TRBV7-2 and J is TRBJ1-4, with D unclear. Germline CDR1 SGHTA, CDR2 FQGNSA. The CDR3 spans 14 residues. V was trimmed by 1 base and J by 2 bases, leaving 5 bases between them. CDR3 coding DNA: TGTGCCAGCAGCTTAGGATGGACTAATGAAAAACTGTTTTTT. Encoded protein: CASSLGWTNEKLFF.

V gene TRBV6-4 combines with J gene TRBJ2-3; 12 nucleotides match TRBD2. Germline assignment: CDR1 MRHNA and CDR2 SNTAGT. Trimming took 6 bases from V and 5 from J; bases not matched to a gene: 9. This CDR3 has 16 residues. The CDR3 loop is CASSPASGGAIDTQYF. In DNA, the CDR3 is TGTGCCAGCAGCCCCGCTAGCGGGGGGGCGATAGATACGCAGTATTTT.

The chain uses TRBV11-2 and TRBJ2-7, with D possibly TRBD1 on 7 matching bases. There are 16 residues in the CDR3. CDR1 is SGHAT and CDR2 is FQNNGV in the germline V gene. Trimming removed 1 base at V and 3 bases at J, with 16 bases between. The CDR3 bases are TGTGCCAGCAGCTTAGCGGAGGGGGACAGCGGCTACGAGCAGTACTTC. Its protein is CASSLAEGDSGYEQYF.

The J gene is TRBJ1-5, the V gene TRBV9, with D perhaps matching TRBD1 (5 bases). This CDR3 region has 15 residues. V lost 0 bases to trimming and J lost 2 bases, with 9 bases between them. Germline CDR1 is SGDLS and CDR2 is YYNGEE. CDR3 in amino acids: CASSVDGGGNQPQHF. DNA of the CDR3: TGTGCCAGCAGCGTAGACGGGGGAGGCAATCAGCCCCAGCATTTT.

This sequence joins TRBV6-6 and TRBJ1-2, with D perhaps matching TRBD1 (5 bases). V shed 6 bases and J shed 2 bases, with 16 bases lying between them. The CDR3 covers 15 residues. Per the germline V gene, CDR1 is MNHNY and CDR2 is SVGAGI (reference sequence). The CDR3 DNA sequence: TGTGCCAGCAGACGACAGCAGGATAGGAACTATGGCTACACCTTC. As protein: CASRRQQDRNYGYTF.

This chain joins TRBV30 and TRBJ1-1; perhaps TRBD1 as D (5 bases). Looked up from germline, CDR1 is GTSNPN and CDR2 is SVGIG (reference sequence). Trimming stripped 5 bases from V and 1 base from J, with 17 bases between. This CDR3 comprises 15 residues. The CDR3 region is CAWAPNRRANTEAFF. The CDR3 DNA is TGTGCCTGGGCGCCTAACAGGAGGGCGAACACTGAAGCTTTCTTT. The whole variable domain, remainder taken from reference TRBV30 and TRBJ1-1, is SQTIHQWPATLVQPVGSPLSLECTVEGTSNPNLYWYRQAAGRGLQLLFYSVGIGQISSEVPQNLSASRPQDRQFILSSKKLLLSDSGFYLCAWAPNRRANTEAFFGQGTRLTVV.

V is TRBV7-2 and J is TRBJ2-3; D remains ambiguous. Trimming cost V 0 bases and J 3 bases, with 10 bases left between them. The CDR3 length is 15 residues. CDR1 is SGHTA, CDR2 FQGNSA, per germline. The CDR3 region has the DNA TGTGCCAGCAGCTTAGCCGATCTAGGAACAGATACGCAGTATTTT. Translation gives CASSLADLGTDTQYF.

This clone was observed a few times. The chain has TRBV7-9 and TRBJ1-2, with a possible D match to TRBD1 (6 bases). The length of the CDR3 is 14 residues. Germline-derived CDR1 and CDR2 are SEHNR and FQNEAQ (reference sequence). V lost 5 bases, J lost 2 bases, and 12 bases lay in between. CDR3 loop: CASSNIGQNYGYTF. Written as DNA, the CDR3 is TGTGCCAGCAGCAATATTGGACAGAACTATGGCTACACCTTC.

The rearrangement joins TRBV7-8 to TRBJ2-5; the D gene is possibly TRBD1 (5 bases). The DNA end is a closer match to TRBJ2-7, so the J assignment may be wrong. In germline, CDR1 is SGHVS, CDR2 FQNEAQ. The CDR3 totals 15 residues. The CDR3 sequence is CASSSTLGAQHEQYF. The CDR3 coding sequence is TGTGCCAGCAGCTCCACCCTAGGGGCCCAGCACGAGCAGTACTTC.

The rearrangement joins TRBV7-3 to TRBJ2-1; D ambiguous. V lost 4 bases, J lost 6 bases, and 1 base lay in between. Looked up from germline, CDR1 is SGHTA and CDR2 is FQGTGA. This CDR3 is 10 amino acids long. CDR3 nucleotides: TGTGCCAGCAGCTCCAATGAGCAGTTCTTC. It codes for CASSSNEQFF.